This TCR beta chain was retrieved from a study of control samples from healthy donors and cancer patients. Germline V lookup: CDR1 SGHRS, CDR2 YFSETQ. CDR3 size: 15 residues. Trimming took off 3 bases at V and 0 bases at J, with 9 bases between the two ends. Repertoires were generated with immunoSEQ multiplex PCR, while TCRdb's copy carries only in-frame clones and drops some. The sample carries about 63,000 clones, 65% to 90% recorded once. Sequenced material: blood. The V gene is TRBV5-1, the J gene TRBJ2-2; possible D gene TRBD1, 6 bases. This receptor was obtained from a man aged 35 to 55 in good health. Here the CDR3 reads CASSSGTTNTGELFF. The CDR3 DNA reads TGCGCCAGCAGCTCCGGGACAACGAACACCGGGGAGCTGTTTTTT.